The 28 T cell receptor beta chains presented below share a single source sample, sequenced in a study of blood T cell repertoires in COVID-19. Assay: immunoSEQ multiplex PCR; the TCRdb copy retains only in-frame clones and omits some. The sample records approximately 40,000 clones, roughly nine tenths being singletons. Sequencing was performed on peripheral blood. The origin of the receptors is a man aged 55 to 70 with COVID-19, enrolled during active disease.

This clone was observed once. The CDR3 is CASSPTAGGGEYEQFF. The CDR3 bases are TGTGCCAGCAGCCCCACCGCGGGAGGGGGGGAGTATGAGCAGTTCTTC. V gene TRBV9 combines with J gene TRBJ2-1, with TRBD2 identical over 9 bases. The CDR3 is 16 residues long. The V gene end was trimmed by 4 bases and the J gene end by 8 bases; junction bases not matched to a gene: 13. Germline values: CDR1 SGDLS, CDR2 YYNGEE.

The CDR3 DNA follows: TGTGCCAGCGGCCCCGGGGGGCTAGCGGACAATGAGCAGTTCTTC. Encoded protein: CASGPGGLADNEQFF. The chain joins TRBV28 to TRBJ2-1; D is perhaps TRBD2 (7 bases). In germline, CDR1 is MDHEN, CDR2 SYDVKM. The CDR3 runs to 15 residues. V was trimmed by 8 bases and J by 5 bases, leaving 19 bases between them.

The chain is built from TRBV5-4 and TRBJ1-6, with TRBD1 matching 7 bases. This CDR3 has 17 residues. Trimming at V came to 4 bases and at J to 3 bases, leaving 10 bases not matched to a gene. CDR1 and CDR2 from the germline V gene are SGHNT and YYREEE (reference sequence). The CDR3 DNA reads as TGTGCCAGCAGCCTCCGGGACAGCCTTATCTATAATTCACCCCTCCACTTT. It codes for CASSLRDSLIYNSPLHF.

The chain couples TRBV3-1 (or the pseudogene TRBV3-2) to TRBJ2-5; 8 bases align to TRBD1. V lost 0 bases, J lost 5 bases, and 2 bases stayed unmatched. Germline V CDR1 and CDR2: LGHDT, YNNKEL (reference sequence). The CDR3 consists of 14 residues. Here the CDR3 reads CASSQETGEETQYF. Here the CDR3 DNA reads TGTGCCAGCAGCCAAGAGACAGGGGAGGAGACCCAGTACTTC.

This clone was recorded only once. J is TRBJ1-3 and V is TRBV28; D uncertain. This CDR3 has 15 residues. V lost 5 bases, J lost 0 bases, and 11 bases lay in between. Germline values: CDR1 MDHEN, CDR2 SYDVKM. CDR3 amino acids: CASSLPSISGNTIYF. CDR3 sequence (DNA): TGTGCCAGCAGTCTCCCGAGCATCTCTGGAAACACCATATATTTT. Together with reference TRBV28 and TRBJ1-3, the CDR3 gives the full variable domain: DVKVTQSSRYLVKRTGEKVFLECVQDMDHENMFWYRQDPGLGLRLIYFSYDVKMKEKGDIPEGYSVSREKKERFSLILESASTNQTSMYLCASSLPSISGNTIYFGEGSWLTVV.

In its sample, this clone was seen once. Written as DNA, the CDR3 is TGTGCCAGCAGGACTGAGGCGGGAGGAGTATACGAGCAGTACTTC. This sequence encodes CASRTEAGGVYEQYF. The rearrangement uses TRBV6-5 and TRBJ2-7; TRBD2 agrees at 8 bases. The CDR3 is 15 amino acids. Germline V lookup: CDR1 MNHEY, CDR2 SVGAGI. V was pared by 6 bases and J by 4 bases, with 11 bases of the junction left unmatched.

This chain joins TRBV6-2 or TRBV6-3 and TRBJ2-2; the D is unclear. CDR3 length: 13 residues. CDR1 is MNHEY, CDR2 SVGEGT, per germline. V lost 4 bases and J lost 6, with 9 bases in between. The CDR3 loop is CASSLAAAGELFF. The CDR3 DNA is TGTGCCAGCAGTTTGGCCGCAGCCGGGGAGCTGTTTTTT.

The chain has TRBV5-8 and TRBJ1-1, with D perhaps matching TRBD1 (5 bases). V was cut by 3 bases and J by 3 bases, with 12 bases left in between. CDR1 is SGHTS and CDR2 is YDEGEE in the germline V gene. The CDR3 covers 14 residues. The CDR3 region is CASSWAWGDTEAFF. CDR3 in DNA: TGTGCCAGCAGCTGGGCTTGGGGGGACACTGAAGCTTTCTTT.

The chain has TRBV2 and TRBJ2-5; D remains ambiguous. Germline CDR1 SNHLY, CDR2 FYNNEI. V lost 5 bases, J lost 5 bases, and 9 bases lay in between. This CDR3 has 12 amino acids. CDR3 nucleotides: TGTGCCAGCAGTTTGCGGATGGAGACCCAGTACTTC. The encoded protein is CASSLRMETQYF.

The chain links TRBV5-4 to TRBJ2-7; TRBD2 matches at 7 bases. J lost 0 bases, V lost 4 bases, and 10 bases had no gene match. Germline-derived CDR1 and CDR2 are SGHNT and YYREEE (reference sequence). CDR3 length: 16 amino acids. The CDR3 sequence is CASSPELVAGSYEQYF. Here the CDR3 DNA reads TGTGCCAGCAGCCCTGAGTTGGTAGCGGGCTCCTACGAGCAGTACTTC.

This sequence joins TRBV5-8 and TRBJ2-7; 9 bases agree with TRBD2. The CDR3 loop spans 15 amino acids. The J segment lost 3 bases and the V segment lost 2 bases, leaving 6 bases of the junction unmatched. Germline CDR1 reads SGHTS; CDR2 reads YDEGEE. As DNA, the CDR3 is TGTGCCAGCAGCTTTTCGACTAGCGGCGGCTACGAGCAGTACTTC. Translation: CASSFSTSGGYEQYF.

This clone was recorded once. The chain uses TRBV11-2 and TRBJ2-1, with D possibly matching TRBD2 (6 bases). The CDR3 length is 13 residues. Germline V lookup: CDR1 SGHAT, CDR2 FQNNGV. The V and J ends lost 3 bases and 15 bases respectively, with 18 bases between them. The CDR3 loop is CASSLEGQPARFF. The CDR3 nucleotides read TGTGCCAGCAGCTTGGAGGGCCAACCGGCGCGGTTCTTC. Together with reference TRBV11-2 and TRBJ2-1, the CDR3 gives the full variable domain: EAGVAQSPRYKIIEKRQSVAFWCNPISGHATLYWYQQILGQGPKLLIQFQNNGVVDDSQLPKDRFSAERLKGVDSTLKIQPAKLEDSAVYLCASSLEGQPARFFGPGTRLTVL.

The chain uses TRBV5-5 and TRBJ2-4, with D unclear. Trimming removed 3 bases at V and 8 bases at J, with 15 bases between. Germline V lookup: CDR1 SGHKS, CDR2 YYEKEE (reference sequence). This CDR3 region has 14 residues. CDR3 DNA: TGTGCCAGCAGCTCCCAAGTAATTCGCGACATTCAGTACTTC. Translation: CASSSQVIRDIQYF.

This clone has more than one count but fewer than ten. This rearrangement joins TRBV27 to TRBJ2-2, with TRBD1 as a possible D gene (6 bases). CDR3 length: 14 residues. Germline CDR1 MNHEY, CDR2 SMNVEV (reference sequence). With 3 bases removed from V and 5 bases from J, the gap between germline ends came to 10 bases. The CDR3 DNA is TGTGCCAGCAGTTTTGGGACAAGTACCGGGGAGCTGTTTTTT. Protein: CASSFGTSTGELFF.

In its sample, this clone was seen a few times. The rearrangement joins TRBV30 to TRBJ1-2; maybe TRBD1 (6 bases). This CDR3 contains 12 residues. Germline assignment: CDR1 GTSNPN and CDR2 SVGIG (reference sequence). Trimming took 3 bases from V and 7 from J, leaving 12 bases between them. This CDR3 is CAWRQGTLGYTF. CDR3 bases: TGTGCCTGGAGACAGGGAACCCTTGGCTACACCTTC.

The rearrangement links TRBV13 to TRBJ2-1; D is uncertain. V was clipped by 5 bases and J by 4 bases, with 6 bases between them. The germline CDR1 and CDR2 sequences are PRHDT and FYEKMQ (reference sequence). This CDR3 contains 12 residues. This CDR3 is CASSPLYNEQFF. The CDR3, as DNA: TGTGCCAGCAGCCCCTTGTACAATGAGCAGTTCTTC.

The chain is built from TRBV10-3 and TRBJ2-1, with a tentative D call TRBD2 (5 bases). V lost 7 bases, J lost 2 bases, and 12 bases lay in between. Germline values: CDR1 ENHRY, CDR2 SYGVKD. This CDR3 spans 14 amino acids. CDR3 protein: CAINRESAYNEQFF. The CDR3 coding sequence is TGTGCCATCAATAGGGAGTCAGCCTACAATGAGCAGTTCTTC.

The genes are TRBV4-3 and TRBJ2-1; 10 bases map to TRBD2. Germline V lookup: CDR1 LGHNA, CDR2 YSLEER. The CDR3 runs to 16 residues. The J segment lost 8 bases and the V segment lost 0 bases, leaving 7 bases of the junction unmatched. CDR3 in amino acids: CASSQDLAGDGDEQFF. The CDR3 DNA reads as TGCGCCAGCAGCCAAGATCTAGCGGGAGACGGGGATGAGCAGTTCTTC.

The chain recombines TRBV28 with TRBJ2-1, with TRBD1 identical over 7 bases. The CDR3 covers 16 residues. V trimming: 5 bases; J trimming: 0 bases; junction bases outside the gene matches: 7. CDR1 and CDR2 from the germline V gene are MDHEN and SYDVKM. The CDR3 spells CASSTKGANSYNEQFF. The DNA for the CDR3 is TGTGCCAGCAGTACAAAGGGGGCTAACTCCTACAATGAGCAGTTCTTC.

This chain uses TRBV3-1 (or the pseudogene TRBV3-2) with TRBJ2-7, with TRBD2 matching 8 bases. CDR1 and CDR2 from the germline V gene are LGHDT and YNNKEL (reference sequence). The CDR3 has 15 amino acids. V lost 3 bases and J lost 3; bases outside the gene matches: 7. CDR3 in amino acids: CASSQADSGNYEQYF. In DNA, the CDR3 is TGTGCCAGCAGCCAGGCGGATAGCGGGAACTACGAGCAGTACTTC.

The V and J genes are TRBV2 and TRBJ1-5, with D possibly being TRBD1 (6 bases). CDR3 size: 15 residues. Between the trimmed V and J ends, which lost 1 base and 6 bases, there was a span of 13 bases. In germline, CDR1 is SNHLY, CDR2 FYNNEI. Written as DNA, the CDR3 is TGTGCCAGCAGTGAAGACAGCCTAGGGGGTCAGCCCCAGCATTTT. Encoded protein: CASSEDSLGGQPQHF.

The chain employs TRBV28 and TRBJ2-4; 7 bases fit TRBD1. J gave up 6 bases and V 6 bases, and 8 bases lay outside the gene matches. The CDR3 extends over 14 amino acids. Germline CDR1 and CDR2: MDHEN and SYDVKM. This CDR3 reads CASRPGQAGNIQYF. The CDR3 DNA reads as TGTGCCAGCAGGCCCGGACAGGCAGGAAACATTCAGTACTTC.

The chain employs TRBV29-1 and TRBJ2-1; 8 bases are shared with TRBD1. J gave up 8 bases and V 7 bases, and 10 bases lay outside the gene matches. The CDR3 spans 13 residues. Looked up from germline, CDR1 is SQVTM and CDR2 is ANQGSEA. As DNA, the CDR3 is TGCAGCGGAAGCGACAGGGGAAGGGATGAGCAGTTCTTC. It specifies CSGSDRGRDEQFF.

This clone occurred once. J is TRBJ1-6 and V is TRBV19, with 7 bases aligning to TRBD1. The CDR3 contains 12 residues. Trimming took 5 bases from V and 10 from J; bases not matched to a gene: 2. CDR1 is LNHDA and CDR2 is SQIVND in the germline V gene (reference sequence). CDR3 region: CASSLQGSPLHF. The CDR3 coding sequence is TGTGCCAGTAGTCTACAGGGGTCACCCCTCCACTTT.

This chain connects TRBV2 to TRBJ2-2; D gene uncertain. The CDR3 consists of 11 residues. Germline CDR1 SNHLY, CDR2 FYNNEI. Between the trimmed V and J ends, which lost 6 bases and 7 bases, there was a span of 6 bases. The CDR3 is CASRTVGELFF. DNA for the CDR3: TGTGCCAGCAGAACAGTCGGGGAGCTGTTTTTT.

This clone was seen once. The chain joins TRBV4-1 to TRBJ1-4; maybe TRBD1 (6 bases). CDR1 and CDR2 (germline): MGHRA, YSYEKL. V was clipped by 4 bases and J by 7 bases, with 13 bases between them. The CDR3 consists of 14 residues. The CDR3, as DNA: TGCGCCAGCAGCCTTACAGGGTTAGGTGAAAAACTGTTTTTT. Protein product: CASSLTGLGEKLFF.

The chain employs TRBV4-1 and TRBJ2-5; D perhaps matches TRBD2 (5 bases). CDR3 length: 18 residues. Per germline, CDR1 MGHRA and CDR2 YSYEKL. V dropped 2 bases and J dropped 2 bases, with 21 bases sitting between them. CDR3 in DNA: TGCGCCAGCAGCCAATATAAAACGGGATTTGGGGTACAAGAGACCCAGTACTTC. This translates into CASSQYKTGFGVQETQYF.

V is TRBV4-2 and J is TRBJ2-1; 9 nucleotides agree with TRBD2. V lost 3 bases and J lost 7; bases outside the gene matches: 10. The CDR3 consists of 16 residues. Germline CDR1 is LGHNA and CDR2 is YNFKEQ. The CDR3 region has the DNA TGTGCCAGCAGCCAGGAACTAGCGGGCGGGGGGAATGAGCAGTTCTTC. It translates to CASSQELAGGGNEQFF.